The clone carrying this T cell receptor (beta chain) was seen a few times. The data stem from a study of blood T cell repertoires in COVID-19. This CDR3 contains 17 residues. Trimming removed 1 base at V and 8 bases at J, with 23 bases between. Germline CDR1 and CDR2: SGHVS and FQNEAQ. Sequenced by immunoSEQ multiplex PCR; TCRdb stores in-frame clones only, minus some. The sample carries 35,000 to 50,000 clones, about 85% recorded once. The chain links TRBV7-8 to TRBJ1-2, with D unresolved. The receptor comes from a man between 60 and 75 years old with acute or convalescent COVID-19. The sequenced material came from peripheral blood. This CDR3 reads CASSLGSARNAIGGYTF. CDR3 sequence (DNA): TGTGCCAGCAGCTTAGGTAGCGCCCGAAACGCTATTGGGGGCTACACCTTC.